These T cell receptor beta chains were read from a single sample in a study of human T cells and chemical hapten exposure. Each CDR3 protein is one row after TCRdb ran MiXCR on the RACE reads. Found here are 300,000 to 450,000 distinct CDR3 sequences, approximately 5% of them singletons; the top ten hold 2.6%. Sequences were derived from whole blood, sampled in connection with sensitization to the hapten diphenylcyclopropenone (DPC). Source of these receptors: a woman aged 50 to 65 with alopecia areata. Some clones in this sample may be carry-over from other donors' samples. Each CDR3 is given with its conserved first and last residue. Fields, in order: CDR3 protein, CDR3 DNA, V gene, clone size, J gene, D gene. The D gene is left open where the match is weak. The size entry is marked missing in some rows and otherwise reads once, few, many or a size class.

CDR3aa: CASSYSGGGAFF; CDR3nt: TGTGCCAGCAGTTACTCCGGGGGAGGTGCTTTCTTT; v_gene: TRBV6-5; abundance: few; j_gene: TRBJ1-1; d_gene: NA
CDR3aa: CASSSHGTSSYNEQFF; CDR3nt: TGTGCCAGCAGTTCTCACGGGACGAGCTCCTACAATGAGCAGTTCTTC; v_gene: TRBV6-2/TRBV6-3; abundance: NA; j_gene: TRBJ2-1; d_gene: NA
CDR3aa: CASSGTSGTGNEQFF; CDR3nt: TGTGCCAGCAGCGGGACTAGCGGGACGGGTAATGAGCAGTTCTTC; v_gene: TRBV9; abundance: few; j_gene: TRBJ2-1; d_gene: TRBD2
CDR3aa: CASSQGRAYRGRKSDTQYF; CDR3nt: TGCGCCAGCAGCCAAGGGAGGGCTTATCGGGGGCGCAAATCGGATACGCAGTATTTT; v_gene: TRBV4-1; abundance: few; j_gene: TRBJ2-3; d_gene: NA
CDR3aa: CATIKSSYNEQFF; CDR3nt: TGTGCCACAATTAAGAGCTCCTACAATGAGCAGTTCTTC; v_gene: TRBV6-7; abundance: many; j_gene: TRBJ2-1; d_gene: NA
CDR3aa: CASSLGSAPNTEAFF; CDR3nt: TGTGCCAGCAGCTTAGGGTCAGCACCGAACACTGAAGCTTTCTTT; v_gene: TRBV11-2; abundance: NA; j_gene: TRBJ1-1; d_gene: NA
CDR3aa: CSAKGRRLAPYEQYF; CDR3nt: TGCAGTGCCAAGGGTCGGAGACTAGCTCCCTACGAGCAGTACTTC; v_gene: TRBV20-1; abundance: many; j_gene: TRBJ2-7; d_gene: TRBD2
CDR3aa: CAWSSAGDIQYF; CDR3nt: TGTGCCTGGAGTTCGGCTGGGGACATTCAGTACTTC; v_gene: TRBV30; abundance: many; j_gene: TRBJ2-4; d_gene: NA
CDR3aa: CASSGGTALNTEAFF; CDR3nt: TGCGCCAGCAGCGGAGGGACAGCCTTGAACACTGAAGCTTTCTTT; v_gene: TRBV5-1; abundance: NA; j_gene: TRBJ1-1; d_gene: TRBD1
CDR3aa: CAGSRGSGDQETQYF; CDR3nt: TGTGCCGGAAGTAGGGGTAGCGGGGATCAAGAGACCCAGTACTTC; v_gene: TRBV4-2; abundance: few; j_gene: TRBJ2-5; d_gene: TRBD2
CDR3aa: CATSQGENTEAFF; CDR3nt: TGTGCCACTTCACAGGGGGAGAACACTGAAGCTTTCTTT; v_gene: TRBV7-6; abundance: NA; j_gene: TRBJ1-1; d_gene: TRBD1
CDR3aa: CASRDRTFYGYTF; CDR3nt: TGTGCCAGCAGAGACAGGACTTTCTATGGCTACACCTTC; v_gene: TRBV6-5; abundance: NA; j_gene: TRBJ1-2; d_gene: NA
CDR3aa: CASGLVVSVASSYNEQFF; CDR3nt: TGTGCTAGTGGTTTGGTCGTATCGGTCGCGAGCTCCTACAATGAGCAGTTCTTC; v_gene: TRBV12-5; abundance: many; j_gene: TRBJ2-1; d_gene: NA
CDR3aa: CASSSFGEQYF; CDR3nt: TGTGCCAGCAGCTCGTTCGGGGAGCAGTACTTC; v_gene: TRBV12-3/TRBV12-4; abundance: many; j_gene: TRBJ2-7; d_gene: NA
CDR3aa: CASSLAGAMANQPQHF; CDR3nt: TGTGCCAGCAGCCTGGCGGGGGCAATGGCGAATCAGCCCCAGCATTTT; v_gene: TRBV5-5; abundance: many; j_gene: TRBJ1-5; d_gene: NA
CDR3aa: CASSVRTSGVGEQFF; CDR3nt: TGTGCCAGCAGTGTCCGGACTAGCGGGGTGGGTGAGCAGTTCTTC; v_gene: TRBV25-1; abundance: many; j_gene: TRBJ2-1; d_gene: TRBD2
CDR3aa: CASSDAMPSNYGYTF; CDR3nt: TGTGCCAGCAGTGATGCGATGCCTTCTAACTATGGCTACACCTTC; v_gene: TRBV2; abundance: many; j_gene: TRBJ1-2; d_gene: NA
CDR3aa: CASMSEFSYEQYF; CDR3nt: TGTGCCAGCATGTCGGAATTCTCCTACGAGCAGTACTTC; v_gene: TRBV25-1; abundance: many; j_gene: TRBJ2-7; d_gene: NA
CDR3aa: CASSLKALHEQFF; CDR3nt: TGTGCCAGCAGTTTAAAGGCCCTCCACGAGCAGTTCTTC; v_gene: TRBV28; abundance: NA; j_gene: TRBJ2-1; d_gene: NA
CDR3aa: CSVGFSGGYNEQFF; CDR3nt: TGCAGCGTGGGGTTCAGCGGGGGATACAATGAGCAGTTCTTC; v_gene: TRBV29-1; abundance: many; j_gene: TRBJ2-1; d_gene: TRBD2
CDR3aa: CASSPMGNEQFF; CDR3nt: TGTGCCAGCAGTCCTATGGGCAATGAGCAGTTCTTC; v_gene: TRBV27; abundance: NA; j_gene: TRBJ2-1; d_gene: NA
CDR3aa: CASSLTRTGAYGYTF; CDR3nt: TGTGCCAGCAGTTTAACGCGGACAGGGGCCTATGGCTACACCTTC; v_gene: TRBV27; abundance: few; j_gene: TRBJ1-2; d_gene: TRBD1